This T cell receptor (beta chain) was identified in a study of beta chain features in type 1 diabetes. Study-level findings and limits: When Type 1 diabetes patients were examined, their TCRB CDR3s proved moderately but significantly shorter in all four CD4+ subsets. More deletions and fewer insertions at VDJ junctions were seen in type 1 diabetes patients.

Germline CDR1 reads KGHSH; CDR2 reads LQKENI. Trimming shortened V by 0 bases and J by 6 bases, and 8 bases separated the two germline ends. The CDR3 contains 14 residues. Expressed TCRB transcripts got sequenced, as all isolated RNA was reverse transcribed. Some clones are missing from TCRdb's copy, which holds only in-frame ones; the method was immunoSEQ multiplex PCR. The table shows some 44,000 clones, with roughly half occurring only once. As concerns this clone: Antigen specificity is unknown.

Sequencing used Tregs from blood. The origin of this receptor is a woman aged 18-29 years in good health. The chain couples TRBV18 to TRBJ2-2, with D perhaps TRBD1 (6 bases). The CDR3 reads CASSPPGHPGELFF. The DNA of the CDR3 is TGTGCCAGCTCACCACCGGGACACCCCGGGGAGCTGTTTTTT.